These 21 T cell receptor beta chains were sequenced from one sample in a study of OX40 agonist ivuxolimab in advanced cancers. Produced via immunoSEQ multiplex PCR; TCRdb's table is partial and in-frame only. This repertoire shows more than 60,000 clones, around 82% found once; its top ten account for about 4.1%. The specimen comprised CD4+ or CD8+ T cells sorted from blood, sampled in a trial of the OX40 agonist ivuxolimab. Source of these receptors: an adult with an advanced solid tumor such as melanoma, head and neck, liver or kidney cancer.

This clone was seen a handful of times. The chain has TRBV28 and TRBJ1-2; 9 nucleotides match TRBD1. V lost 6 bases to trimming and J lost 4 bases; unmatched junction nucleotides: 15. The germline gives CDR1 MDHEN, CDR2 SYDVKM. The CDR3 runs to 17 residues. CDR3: CASSPRYYRGLSYGYTF. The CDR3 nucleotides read TGTGCCAGCAGCCCAAGATACTACAGGGGGCTAAGCTATGGCTACACCTTC.

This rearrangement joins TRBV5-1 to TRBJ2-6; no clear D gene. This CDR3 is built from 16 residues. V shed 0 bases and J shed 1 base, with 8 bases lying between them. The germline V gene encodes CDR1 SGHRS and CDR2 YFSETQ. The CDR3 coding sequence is TGCGCCAGCAGCTTGGCCGTCGGGTCTGGGGCCAACGTCCTGACTTTC. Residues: CASSLAVGSGANVLTF.

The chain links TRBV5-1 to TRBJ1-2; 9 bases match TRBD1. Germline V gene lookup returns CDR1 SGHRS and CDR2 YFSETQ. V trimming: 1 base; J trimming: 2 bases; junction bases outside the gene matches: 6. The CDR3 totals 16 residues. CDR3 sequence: CASSLSLDRGNYGYTF. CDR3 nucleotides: TGCGCCAGCAGCTTGTCGCTGGACAGGGGCAACTATGGCTACACCTTC.

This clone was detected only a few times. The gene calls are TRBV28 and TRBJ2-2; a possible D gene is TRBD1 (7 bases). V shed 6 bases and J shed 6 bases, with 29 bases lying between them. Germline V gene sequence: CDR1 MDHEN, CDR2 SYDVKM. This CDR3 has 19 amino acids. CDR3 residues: CASRPWRDRKGESSGELFF. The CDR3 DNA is TGTGCCAGCAGACCGTGGCGGGACAGAAAGGGGGAGTCGTCCGGGGAGCTGTTTTTT.

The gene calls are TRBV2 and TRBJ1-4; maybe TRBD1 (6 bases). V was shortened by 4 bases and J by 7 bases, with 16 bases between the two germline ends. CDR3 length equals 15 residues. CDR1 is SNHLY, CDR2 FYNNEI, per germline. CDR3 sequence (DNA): TGTGCCAGCAGTGTTCGGGGGCACGTTGGTGAAAAACTGTTTTTT. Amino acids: CASSVRGHVGEKLFF.

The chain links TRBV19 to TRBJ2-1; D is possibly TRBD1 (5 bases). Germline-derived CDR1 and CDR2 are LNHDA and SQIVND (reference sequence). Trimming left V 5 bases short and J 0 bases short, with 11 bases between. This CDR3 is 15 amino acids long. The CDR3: CASSRQSSSYNEQFF. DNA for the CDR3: TGTGCCAGTAGTCGACAGTCGAGCTCCTACAATGAGCAGTTCTTC.

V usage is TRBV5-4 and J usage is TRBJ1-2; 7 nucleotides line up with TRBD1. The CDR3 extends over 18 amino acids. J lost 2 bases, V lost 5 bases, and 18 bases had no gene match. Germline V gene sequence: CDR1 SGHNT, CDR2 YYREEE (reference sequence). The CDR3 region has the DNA TGTGCCAGCAGAAAGGAGGTGGGGTTGGCAGGGGGGAACTATGGCTACACCTTC. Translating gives CASRKEVGLAGGNYGYTF.

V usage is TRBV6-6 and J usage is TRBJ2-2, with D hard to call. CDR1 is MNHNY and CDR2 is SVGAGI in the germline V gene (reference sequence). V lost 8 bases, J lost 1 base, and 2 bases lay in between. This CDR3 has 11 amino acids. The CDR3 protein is CASGNTGELFF. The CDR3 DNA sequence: TGTGCCAGCGGGAACACCGGGGAGCTGTTTTTT.

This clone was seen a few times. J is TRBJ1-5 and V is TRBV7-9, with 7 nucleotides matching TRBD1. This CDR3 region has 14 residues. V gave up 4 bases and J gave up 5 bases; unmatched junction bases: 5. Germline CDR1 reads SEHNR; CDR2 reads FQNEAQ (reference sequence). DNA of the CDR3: TGTGCCAGCAGCTCCGACAGGGCGGATCAGCCCCAGCATTTT. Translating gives CASSSDRADQPQHF. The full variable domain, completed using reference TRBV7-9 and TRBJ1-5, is DTGVSQNPRHKITKRGQNVTFRCDPISEHNRLYWYRQTLGQGPEFLTYFQNEAQLEKSRLLSDRFSAERPKGSFSTLEIQRTEQGDSAMYLCASSSDRADQPQHFGDGTRLSIL.

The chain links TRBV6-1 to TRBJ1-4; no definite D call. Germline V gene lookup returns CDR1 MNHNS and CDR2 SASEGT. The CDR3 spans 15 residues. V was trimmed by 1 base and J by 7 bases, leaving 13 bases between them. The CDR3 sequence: CASSEGIWRGEKLFF. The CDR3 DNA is TGTGCCAGCAGTGAAGGGATCTGGCGAGGTGAAAAACTGTTTTTT.

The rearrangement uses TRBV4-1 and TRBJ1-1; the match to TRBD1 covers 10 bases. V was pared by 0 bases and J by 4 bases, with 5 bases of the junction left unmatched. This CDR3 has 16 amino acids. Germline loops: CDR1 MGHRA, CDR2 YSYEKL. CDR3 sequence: CASSQDWGTGATEAFF. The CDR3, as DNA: TGCGCCAGCAGCCAAGATTGGGGGACAGGGGCCACTGAAGCTTTCTTT.

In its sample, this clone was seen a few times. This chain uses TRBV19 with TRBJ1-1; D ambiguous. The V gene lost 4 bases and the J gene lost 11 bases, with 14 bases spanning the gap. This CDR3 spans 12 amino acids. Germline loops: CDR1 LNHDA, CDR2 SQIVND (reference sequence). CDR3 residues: CASSSFLLPAFF. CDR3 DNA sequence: TGTGCCAGTAGTAGCTTCCTGCTCCCTGCTTTCTTT.

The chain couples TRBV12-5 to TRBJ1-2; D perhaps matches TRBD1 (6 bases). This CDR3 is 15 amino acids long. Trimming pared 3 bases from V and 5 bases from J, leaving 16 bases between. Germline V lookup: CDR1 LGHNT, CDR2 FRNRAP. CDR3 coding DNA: TGTGCTAGTGGTTTCGCTCCGGGGGCGGGGTATGGCTACACCTTC. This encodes CASGFAPGAGYGYTF.

The CDR3 reads CASSQDTGQGYTF. As DNA, the CDR3 is TGTGCCAGCAGCCAAGATACAGGGCAAGGCTACACCTTC. The chain combines TRBV4-2 with TRBJ1-2, with a tentative D call TRBD1 (6 bases). Germline V lookup: CDR1 LGHNA, CDR2 YNFKEQ. V was shortened by 0 bases and J by 8 bases, with 10 bases between the two germline ends. CDR3 size: 13 residues.

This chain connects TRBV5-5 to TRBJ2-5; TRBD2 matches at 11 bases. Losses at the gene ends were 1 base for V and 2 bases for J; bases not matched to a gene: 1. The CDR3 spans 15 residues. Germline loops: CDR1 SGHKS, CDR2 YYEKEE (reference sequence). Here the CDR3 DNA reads TGTGCCAGCAGCTTGTCTAGCGGGGGGCAAGAGACCCAGTACTTC. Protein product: CASSLSSGGQETQYF.

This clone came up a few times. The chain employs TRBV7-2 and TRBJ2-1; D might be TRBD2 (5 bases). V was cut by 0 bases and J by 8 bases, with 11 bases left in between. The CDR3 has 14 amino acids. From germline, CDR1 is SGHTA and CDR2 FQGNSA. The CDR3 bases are TGTGCCAGCAGCTTAGCGCTAGCTTATCATGAGCAGTTCTTC. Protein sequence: CASSLALAYHEQFF.

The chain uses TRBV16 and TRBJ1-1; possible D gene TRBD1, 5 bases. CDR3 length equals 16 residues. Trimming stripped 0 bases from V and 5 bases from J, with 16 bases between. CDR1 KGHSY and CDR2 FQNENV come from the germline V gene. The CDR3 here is CASSQSIGTWGTEAFF. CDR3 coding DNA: TGTGCCAGCAGCCAATCAATAGGGACGTGGGGAACTGAAGCTTTCTTT.

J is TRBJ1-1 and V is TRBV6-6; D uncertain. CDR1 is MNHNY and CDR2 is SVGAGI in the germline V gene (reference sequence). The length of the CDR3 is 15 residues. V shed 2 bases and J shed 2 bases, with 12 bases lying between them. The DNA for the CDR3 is TGTGCCAGCAGTTACCTGTCGGGCCCAAACACTGAAGCTTTCTTT. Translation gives CASSYLSGPNTEAFF.

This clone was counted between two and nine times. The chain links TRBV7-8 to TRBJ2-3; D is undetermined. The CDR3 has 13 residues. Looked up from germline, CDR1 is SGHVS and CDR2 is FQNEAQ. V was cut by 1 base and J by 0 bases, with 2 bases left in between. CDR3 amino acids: CASSLDSTDTQYF. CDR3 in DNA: TGTGCCAGCAGCTTAGATAGCACAGATACGCAGTATTTT.

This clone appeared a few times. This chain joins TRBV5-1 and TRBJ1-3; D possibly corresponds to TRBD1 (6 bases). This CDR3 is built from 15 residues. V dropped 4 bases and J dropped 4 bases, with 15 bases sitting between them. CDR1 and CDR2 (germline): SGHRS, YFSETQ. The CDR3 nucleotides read TGCGCCAGCAGCCCCCGAGGGGGGGGCGGAAACACCATATATTTT. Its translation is CASSPRGGGGNTIYF.

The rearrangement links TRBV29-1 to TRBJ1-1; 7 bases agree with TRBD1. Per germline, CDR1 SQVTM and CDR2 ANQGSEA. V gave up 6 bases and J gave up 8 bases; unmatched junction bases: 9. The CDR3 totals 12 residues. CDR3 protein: CSVAPVDREAFF. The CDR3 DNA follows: TGCAGCGTCGCTCCAGTGGACAGGGAAGCTTTCTTT.